One and the same sample provided the 2 T cell receptor beta chains below, sequenced in a study of T-cell reconstitution after alpha-beta-depleted transplantation in children. During its preparation, the TCRbeta library received unique molecular identifiers. Each CDR3 protein is one row after TCRdb ran MiXCR on the PCR reads. The table lists approximately 170,000 distinct CDR3 sequences, around 10% of them singletons, with 13% in the top ten. Sequenced here: PBMCs, sampled before TCRalphabeta/CD19-depleted stem cell transplant. These receptors came from a boy aged 2 to 10 with acute myeloid leukemia, due to receive a stem cell transplant.

This clonotype was observed many times. The gene calls are TRBV5-5 and TRBJ1-4; 9 nucleotides agree with TRBD1. With 7 bases clipped from V and 8 bases from J, the junction kept 6 bases outside the gene matches. Germline V gene data show CDR1 as SGHKS and CDR2 as YYEKEE (reference sequence). The CDR3 is 13 amino acids. CDR3 sequence (DNA): TGTGCCAGCCGGCGGACAGGGGAGGAAAAACTGTTTTTT. Its translation is CASRRTGEEKLFF. Combining the CDR3 with reference TRBV5-5 and TRBJ1-4 gives the whole variable domain DAGVTQSPTHLIKTRGQQVTLRCSPISGHKSVSWYQQVLGQGPQFIFQYYEKEERGRGNFPDRFSARQFPNYSSELNVNALLLGDSALYLCASRRTGEEKLFFGSGTQLSVL.

This clonotype has ten or more counts. The gene calls are TRBV20-1 and TRBJ1-6, with unresolved D. CDR1 DFQATT and CDR2 SNEGSKA come from the germline V gene (reference sequence). The CDR3 contains 15 residues. The V end was cut by 1 base, the J end by 5 bases, with 12 bases between. Here the CDR3 reads CSARAGFSDNSPLHF. DNA for the CDR3: TGCAGTGCTAGAGCCGGGTTTAGCGATAATTCACCCCTCCACTTT.